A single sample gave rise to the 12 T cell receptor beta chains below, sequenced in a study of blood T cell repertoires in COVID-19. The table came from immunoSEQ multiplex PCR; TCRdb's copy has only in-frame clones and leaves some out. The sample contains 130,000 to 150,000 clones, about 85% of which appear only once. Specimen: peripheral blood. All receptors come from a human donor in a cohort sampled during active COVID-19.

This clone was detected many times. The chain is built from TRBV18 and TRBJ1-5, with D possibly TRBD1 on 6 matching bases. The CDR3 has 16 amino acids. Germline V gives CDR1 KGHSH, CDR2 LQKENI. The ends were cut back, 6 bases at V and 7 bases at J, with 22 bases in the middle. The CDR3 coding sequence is TGTGCCAGCTCCAAGAACAAACAGGGCCTCGGGCAGCCCCAGCATTTT. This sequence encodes CASSKNKQGLGQPQHF. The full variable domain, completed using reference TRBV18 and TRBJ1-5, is NAGVMQNPRHLVRRRGQEARLRCSPMKGHSHVYWYRQLPEEGLKFMVYLQKENIIDESGMPKERFSAEFPKEGPSILRIQQVVRGDSAAYFCASSKNKQGLGQPQHFGDGTRLSIL.

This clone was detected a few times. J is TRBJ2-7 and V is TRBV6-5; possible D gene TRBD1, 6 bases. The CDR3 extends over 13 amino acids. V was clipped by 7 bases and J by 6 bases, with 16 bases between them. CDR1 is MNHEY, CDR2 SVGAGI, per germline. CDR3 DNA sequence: TGTGCCAGCAAACCGGGACAATGGGGCGAGCAGTACTTC. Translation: CASKPGQWGEQYF.

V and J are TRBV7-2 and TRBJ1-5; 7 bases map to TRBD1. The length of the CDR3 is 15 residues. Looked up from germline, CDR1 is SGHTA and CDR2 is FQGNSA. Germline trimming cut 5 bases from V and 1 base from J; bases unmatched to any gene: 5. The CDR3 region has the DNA TGTGCCAGCAGCAAGAGGGGACAGAGCAATCAGCCCCAGCATTTT. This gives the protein CASSKRGQSNQPQHF.

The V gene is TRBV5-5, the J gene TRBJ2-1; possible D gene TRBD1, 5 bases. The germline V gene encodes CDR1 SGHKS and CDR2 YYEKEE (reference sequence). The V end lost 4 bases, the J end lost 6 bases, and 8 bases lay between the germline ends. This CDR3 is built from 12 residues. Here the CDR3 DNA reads TGTGCCAGCAGCACGACAGTCAATGAGCAGTTCTTC. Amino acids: CASSTTVNEQFF.

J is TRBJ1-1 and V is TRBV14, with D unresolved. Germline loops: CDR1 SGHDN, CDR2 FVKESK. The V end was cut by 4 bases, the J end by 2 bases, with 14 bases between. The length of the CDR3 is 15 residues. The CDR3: CASSLHGRENTEAFF. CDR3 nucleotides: TGTGCCAGCAGCCTTCACGGGAGAGAAAACACTGAAGCTTTCTTT.

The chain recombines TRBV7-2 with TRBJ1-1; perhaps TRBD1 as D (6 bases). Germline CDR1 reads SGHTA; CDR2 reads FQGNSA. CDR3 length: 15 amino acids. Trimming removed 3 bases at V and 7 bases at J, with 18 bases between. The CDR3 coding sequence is TGTGCCAGCAGCTTGTCAGGGGATGTTAAGCTTGAAGCTTTCTTT. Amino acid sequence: CASSLSGDVKLEAFF.

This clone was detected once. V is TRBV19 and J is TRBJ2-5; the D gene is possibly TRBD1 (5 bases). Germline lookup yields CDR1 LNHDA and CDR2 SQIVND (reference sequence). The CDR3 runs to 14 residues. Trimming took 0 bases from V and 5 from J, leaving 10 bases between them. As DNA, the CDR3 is TGTGCCAGTAGTATAGAGATGGGGCGGGAGACCCAGTACTTC. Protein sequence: CASSIEMGRETQYF.

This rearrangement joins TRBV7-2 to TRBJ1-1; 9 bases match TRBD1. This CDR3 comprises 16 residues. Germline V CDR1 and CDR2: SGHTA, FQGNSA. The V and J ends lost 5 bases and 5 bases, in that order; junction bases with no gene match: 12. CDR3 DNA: TGTGCCAGCAGCCTAACCGGGACAGGGAGGAGTACTGAAGCTTTCTTT. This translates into CASSLTGTGRSTEAFF.

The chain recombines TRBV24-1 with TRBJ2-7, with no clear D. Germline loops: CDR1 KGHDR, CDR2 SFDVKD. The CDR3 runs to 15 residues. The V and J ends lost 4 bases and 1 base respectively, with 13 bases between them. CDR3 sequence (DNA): TGTGCCACCAGTGACCCGAGTCAAGCTTCCTACGAGCAGTACTTC. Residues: CATSDPSQASYEQYF.

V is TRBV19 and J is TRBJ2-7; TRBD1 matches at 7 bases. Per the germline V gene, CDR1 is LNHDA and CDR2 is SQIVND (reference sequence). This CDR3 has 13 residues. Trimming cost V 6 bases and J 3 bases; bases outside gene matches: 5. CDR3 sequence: CASSWDSRYEQYF. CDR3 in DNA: TGTGCCAGTAGCTGGGACAGCCGCTACGAGCAGTACTTC. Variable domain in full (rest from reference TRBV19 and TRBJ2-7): DGGITQSPKYLFRKEGQNVTLSCEQNLNHDAMYWYRQDPGQGLRLIYYSQIVNDFQKGDIAEGYSVSREKKESFPLTVTSAQKNPTAFYLCASSWDSRYEQYFGPGTRLTVT.

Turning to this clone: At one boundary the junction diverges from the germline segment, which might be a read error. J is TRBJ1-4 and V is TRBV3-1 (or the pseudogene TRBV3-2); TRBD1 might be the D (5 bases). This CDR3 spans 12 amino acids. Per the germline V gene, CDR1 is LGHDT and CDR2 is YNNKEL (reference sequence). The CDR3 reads CASSPGDMGRVF. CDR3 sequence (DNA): TGTGCCAGCAGCCCGGGCGATATGGGGCGCGTTTTT.

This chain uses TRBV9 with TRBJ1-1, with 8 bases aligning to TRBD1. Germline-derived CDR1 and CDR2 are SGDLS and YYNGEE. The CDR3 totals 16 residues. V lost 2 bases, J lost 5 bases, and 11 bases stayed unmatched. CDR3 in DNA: TGTGCCAGCAGCGTTTCCCAGGGGGCGAGGGGTACTGAAGCTTTCTTT. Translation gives CASSVSQGARGTEAFF.